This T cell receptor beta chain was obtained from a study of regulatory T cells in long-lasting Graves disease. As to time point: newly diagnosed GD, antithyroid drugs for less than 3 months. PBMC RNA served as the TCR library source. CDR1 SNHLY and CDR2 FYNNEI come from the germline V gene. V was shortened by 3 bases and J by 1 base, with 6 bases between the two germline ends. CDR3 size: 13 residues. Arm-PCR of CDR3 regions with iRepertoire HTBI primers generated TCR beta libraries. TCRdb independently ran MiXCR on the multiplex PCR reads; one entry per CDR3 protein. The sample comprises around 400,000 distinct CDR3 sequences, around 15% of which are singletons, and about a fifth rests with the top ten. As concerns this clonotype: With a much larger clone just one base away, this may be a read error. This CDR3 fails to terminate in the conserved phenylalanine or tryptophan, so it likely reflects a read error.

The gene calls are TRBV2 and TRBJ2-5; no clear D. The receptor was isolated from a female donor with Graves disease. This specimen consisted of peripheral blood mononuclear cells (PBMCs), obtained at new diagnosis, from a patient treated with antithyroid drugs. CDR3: CASSDNSQETQYS. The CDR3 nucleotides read TGTGCCAGCAGTGACAATTCCCAAGAGACCCAGTACTCC.